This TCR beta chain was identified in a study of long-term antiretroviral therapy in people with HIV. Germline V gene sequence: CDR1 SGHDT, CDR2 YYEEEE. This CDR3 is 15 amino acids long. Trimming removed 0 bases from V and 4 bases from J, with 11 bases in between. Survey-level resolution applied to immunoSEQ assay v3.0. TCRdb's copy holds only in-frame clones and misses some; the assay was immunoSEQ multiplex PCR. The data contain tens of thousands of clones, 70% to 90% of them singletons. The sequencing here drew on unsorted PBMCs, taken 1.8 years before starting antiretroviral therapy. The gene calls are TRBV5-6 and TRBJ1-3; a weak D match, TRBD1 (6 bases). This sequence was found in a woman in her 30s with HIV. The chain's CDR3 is CASSLGPGDGNTIYF. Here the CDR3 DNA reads TGTGCCAGCAGCTTGGGTCCAGGGGACGGAAACACCATATATTTT.